Listed below are T cell receptor beta chains from one sample, sequenced in a study of graft-versus-host responses after intestinal transplantation. Their antigen targets remain unknown. Profiled with immunoSEQ multiplex PCR; TCRdb holds only in-frame clones, not every one. The sample shows 90,000 to 120,000 clones, roughly 87% of them seen only once. Source: unstimulated CD4+ T cells sorted from spleen or lymph node cells, taken before transplant. These receptors came from a human donor who was the organ donor for an intestinal transplant. CDR3s include the opening cysteine and the closing phenylalanine or tryptophan. Each record gives: V gene, J gene, D gene, clone size, CDR3 protein, CDR3 DNA. A D gene is named only where the DNA matches it firmly. The size entry is marked missing in some rows and otherwise reads once, few, many or a size class.

v_call: TRBV10-2; j_call: TRBJ2-2; d_call: NA; clone_size: NA; cdr3_aa: CASSRDFPGELFF; cdr3_nt: TGCGCCAGCAGCCGGGACTTCCCCGGGGAGCTGTTTTTT
v_call: TRBV5-1; j_call: TRBJ1-6; d_call: NA; clone_size: NA; cdr3_aa: CASSKSGTGNSPLHF; cdr3_nt: TGCGCCAGCAGCAAAAGCGGGACCGGCAATTCACCCCTCCACTTT
v_call: TRBV27; j_call: TRBJ2-3; d_call: NA; clone_size: NA; cdr3_aa: CASSRIPITDTQYF; cdr3_nt: TGTGCCAGCAGTCGGATACCAATCACAGATACGCAGTATTTT
v_call: TRBV6-1; j_call: TRBJ2-1; d_call: TRBD2; clone_size: NA; cdr3_aa: CASSVGSGGSYNEQFF; cdr3_nt: TGTGCCAGCAGTGTTGGAAGCGGGGGGTCCTACAATGAGCAGTTCTTC
v_call: TRBV2; j_call: TRBJ1-4; d_call: NA; clone_size: NA; cdr3_aa: CASNVRVEEKLFF; cdr3_nt: TGTGCCAGCAACGTGAGGGTCGAGGAAAAACTGTTTTTT
v_call: TRBV11-2; j_call: TRBJ2-7; d_call: TRBD2; clone_size: NA; cdr3_aa: CASSPSRGLAGYYEQYF; cdr3_nt: TGTGCCAGCAGCCCCTCTAGGGGACTAGCGGGGTACTACGAGCAGTACTTC
v_call: TRBV5-1; j_call: TRBJ1-6; d_call: TRBD1; clone_size: NA; cdr3_aa: CASSLFSARDSLHF; cdr3_nt: TGCGCCAGCAGCTTGTTCTCTGCCCGGGACAGTCTCCACTTT
v_call: TRBV10-3; j_call: TRBJ1-5; d_call: NA; clone_size: NA; cdr3_aa: CAISDYGAPQHF; cdr3_nt: TGTGCCATCAGTGACTACGGGGCGCCCCAGCATTTT
v_call: TRBV19; j_call: TRBJ2-7; d_call: TRBD2; clone_size: NA; cdr3_aa: CASTPRGDFSYEQYF; cdr3_nt: TGTGCCAGTACCCCCCGGGGGGACTTCTCCTACGAGCAGTACTTC
v_call: TRBV6-1; j_call: TRBJ1-2; d_call: NA; clone_size: NA; cdr3_aa: CASTKTGRVADGYTF; cdr3_nt: TGTGCCAGCACGAAAACAGGGCGGGTCGCCGATGGCTACACCTTC
v_call: TRBV7-3; j_call: TRBJ2-7; d_call: NA; clone_size: NA; cdr3_aa: CASSRARSYEQYF; cdr3_nt: TGTGCCAGCAGCAGGGCGAGGTCCTACGAGCAGTACTTC
v_call: TRBV5-6; j_call: TRBJ1-1; d_call: NA; clone_size: NA; cdr3_aa: CASSLWGARRTEAFF; cdr3_nt: TGTGCCAGCAGCTTATGGGGGGCGCGGAGGACTGAAGCTTTCTTT
v_call: TRBV2; j_call: TRBJ1-1; d_call: TRBD1; clone_size: NA; cdr3_aa: CASSGTGRGAFF; cdr3_nt: TGTGCCAGCAGCGGGACAGGGAGGGGAGCTTTCTTT
v_call: TRBV2; j_call: TRBJ2-7; d_call: TRBD2; clone_size: NA; cdr3_aa: CASKVNSGGFYEQYF; cdr3_nt: TGTGCCAGCAAGGTCAACAGCGGGGGGTTCTACGAGCAGTACTTC
v_call: TRBV7-2; j_call: TRBJ2-1; d_call: TRBD2; clone_size: NA; cdr3_aa: CASSLASGRAYNEQFF; cdr3_nt: TGTGCCAGCAGCTTAGCTAGCGGGAGGGCCTACAATGAGCAGTTCTTC
v_call: TRBV6-1; j_call: TRBJ1-2; d_call: TRBD1; clone_size: NA; cdr3_aa: CASTAGQGVKGYTF; cdr3_nt: TGTGCCAGCACCGCCGGACAGGGGGTGAAAGGCTACACCTTC
v_call: TRBV7-2; j_call: TRBJ1-1; d_call: NA; clone_size: few; cdr3_aa: CASSLTFTEAFF; cdr3_nt: TGTGCCAGCAGCTTGACTTTCACTGAAGCTTTCTTT
v_call: TRBV4-2; j_call: TRBJ1-5; d_call: NA; clone_size: NA; cdr3_aa: CASSQDKSRRPQHF; cdr3_nt: TGTGCCAGCAGCCAAGATAAATCGAGGAGGCCCCAGCATTTT
v_call: TRBV7-3; j_call: TRBJ1-1; d_call: NA; clone_size: NA; cdr3_aa: CASSLEGGLATEAFF; cdr3_nt: TGTGCCAGCAGCTTAGAGGGAGGGCTGGCGACTGAAGCTTTCTTT
v_call: TRBV7-2; j_call: TRBJ1-2; d_call: NA; clone_size: NA; cdr3_aa: CASSLAGNYGYTF; cdr3_nt: TGTGCCAGCAGCTTAGCAGGGAACTATGGCTACACCTTC
v_call: TRBV9; j_call: TRBJ2-7; d_call: TRBD1; clone_size: NA; cdr3_aa: CASSTRQGSSYEQYF; cdr3_nt: TGTGCCAGCAGCACAAGACAGGGGAGCTCCTACGAGCAGTACTTC
v_call: TRBV6-5; j_call: TRBJ1-2; d_call: NA; clone_size: NA; cdr3_aa: CASSNRGYGYTF; cdr3_nt: TGTGCCAGCAGTAATCGGGGGTATGGCTACACCTTC
v_call: TRBV5-1; j_call: TRBJ1-6; d_call: NA; clone_size: NA; cdr3_aa: CASSLNGLINSPLHF; cdr3_nt: TGCGCCAGCAGCTTAAATGGACTGATAAATTCACCCCTCCACTTT
v_call: TRBV6-1; j_call: TRBJ2-4; d_call: TRBD1; clone_size: NA; cdr3_aa: CASSEGGRGPPKNIQYF; cdr3_nt: TGTGCCAGCAGTGAAGGGGGCAGGGGGCCCCCCAAAAACATTCAGTACTTC
v_call: TRBV6-4; j_call: TRBJ2-1; d_call: TRBD2; clone_size: NA; cdr3_aa: CASSAGGPYNEQFF; cdr3_nt: TGTGCCAGCAGTGCGGGGGGGCCCTACAATGAGCAGTTCTTC
v_call: TRBV27; j_call: TRBJ1-3; d_call: NA; clone_size: NA; cdr3_aa: CASSWLGTEHGNTIYF; cdr3_nt: TGTGCCAGCAGTTGGCTCGGGACGGAACATGGAAACACCATATATTTT
v_call: TRBV7-2; j_call: TRBJ2-3; d_call: NA; clone_size: NA; cdr3_aa: CSISGRRVTDTQYF; cdr3_nt: TGCTCGATTAGTGGGAGGAGGGTCACAGATACGCAGTATTTT
v_call: TRBV7-9; j_call: TRBJ1-4; d_call: NA; clone_size: once; cdr3_aa: CASSLVQVGSEKLFF; cdr3_nt: TGTGCCAGCAGCTTAGTACAGGTCGGGAGTGAAAAACTGTTTTTT
v_call: TRBV10-2; j_call: TRBJ2-3; d_call: NA; clone_size: once; cdr3_aa: CASSKDRPTDTQYF; cdr3_nt: TGCGCCAGCAGTAAAGACAGGCCCACAGATACGCAGTATTTT
v_call: TRBV19; j_call: TRBJ2-6; d_call: TRBD1; clone_size: NA; cdr3_aa: CASREGQGSGANVLTF; cdr3_nt: TGTGCCAGTAGGGAGGGACAGGGATCTGGGGCCAACGTCCTGACTTTC
v_call: TRBV7-2; j_call: TRBJ1-6; d_call: NA; clone_size: NA; cdr3_aa: CASSRYGTFNSPLHF; cdr3_nt: TGTGCCAGCAGCCGATACGGGACATTTAATTCACCCCTCCACTTT
v_call: TRBV7-9; j_call: TRBJ1-1; d_call: NA; clone_size: NA; cdr3_aa: CASSLIRGENTEAFF; cdr3_nt: TGTGCCAGCAGCTTAATAAGGGGGGAGAACACTGAAGCTTTCTTT
v_call: TRBV6-5; j_call: TRBJ1-2; d_call: NA; clone_size: NA; cdr3_aa: CASSYGTRYGYTF; cdr3_nt: TGTGCCAGCAGTTACGGGACAAGATATGGCTACACCTTC
v_call: TRBV6-6; j_call: TRBJ1-2; d_call: NA; clone_size: NA; cdr3_aa: CASSYSTASYGYTF; cdr3_nt: TGTGCCAGCAGTTACTCGACAGCTAGCTATGGCTACACCTTC
v_call: TRBV10-1; j_call: TRBJ1-5; d_call: NA; clone_size: NA; cdr3_aa: CATGNRSRQPQHF; cdr3_nt: TGCGCCACTGGGAATCGGAGCCGCCAGCCCCAGCATTTT
v_call: TRBV10-3; j_call: TRBJ2-1; d_call: TRBD2; clone_size: NA; cdr3_aa: CAISGTSGGVNEQFF; cdr3_nt: TGTGCCATCAGCGGGACTAGCGGGGGAGTCAATGAGCAGTTCTTC
v_call: TRBV9; j_call: TRBJ2-1; d_call: TRBD2; clone_size: few; cdr3_aa: CASSAANRRGYNEQFF; cdr3_nt: TGTGCCAGCAGCGCCGCTAACCGGCGGGGGTACAATGAGCAGTTCTTC
v_call: TRBV7-2; j_call: TRBJ1-2; d_call: NA; clone_size: NA; cdr3_aa: CASSLQSNYGYTF; cdr3_nt: TGTGCCAGCAGCCTGCAATCTAACTATGGCTACACCTTC
v_call: TRBV9; j_call: TRBJ1-6; d_call: NA; clone_size: NA; cdr3_aa: CASSVTGFYNSPLHF; cdr3_nt: TGTGCCAGCAGCGTGACAGGATTTTATAATTCACCCCTCCACTTT
v_call: TRBV29-1; j_call: TRBJ2-4; d_call: NA; clone_size: NA; cdr3_aa: CSVEYGSSGIQYF; cdr3_nt: TGCAGCGTTGAATACGGGAGTAGCGGCATTCAGTACTTC
v_call: TRBV6-5; j_call: TRBJ1-2; d_call: NA; clone_size: NA; cdr3_aa: CASRGSNYGYTF; cdr3_nt: TGTGCCAGCAGGGGGTCTAACTATGGCTACACCTTC